This T cell receptor (beta chain) comes out of a study of blood T cell repertoires in COVID-19. About the study: Specimens from acute and convalescent COVID-19 originated in the United States, Italy and Spain. In each case, the material was cDNA or gDNA derived from T cells, B-cell-depleted T cells, or PBMCs.

This CDR3 is built from 17 residues. V shed 2 bases, J shed 2 bases, and the junction held 5 bases outside the gene matches. Germline V gene sequence: CDR1 MNHEY, CDR2 SMNVEV (reference sequence). Per the original methods: Reference gene primer amplification in the assay estimated nucleated cell counts. The method was immunoSEQ multiplex PCR; TCRdb's version includes in-frame clones alone and lacks a portion of them. Clone size and V and J calls were adopted from that table, with D and trimming inferred from the DNA. The profile shows 280,000 or so clones, over 75% of them singletons. Sample: peripheral blood. This clonotype originated in a human donor in a cohort sampled during active COVID-19. V and J are TRBV27 and TRBJ2-2; 10 bases map to TRBD2. CDR3 bases: TGTGCCAGCAGTTTACCCAGCGGGAGGGCAAACACCGGGGAGCTGTTTTTT. It translates to CASSLPSGRANTGELFF.